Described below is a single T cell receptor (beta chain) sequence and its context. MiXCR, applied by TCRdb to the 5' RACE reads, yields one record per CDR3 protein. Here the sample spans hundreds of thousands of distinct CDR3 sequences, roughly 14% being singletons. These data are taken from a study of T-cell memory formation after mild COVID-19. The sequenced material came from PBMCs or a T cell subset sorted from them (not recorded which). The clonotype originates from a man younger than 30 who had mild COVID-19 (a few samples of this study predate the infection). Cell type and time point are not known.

The CDR3 here is CASSLPLTEAFF. Here the CDR3 DNA reads TGTGCCAGCAGCTTACCCCTTACCGAAGCTTTCTTT. The V and J genes are TRBV11-2 and TRBJ1-1; D is undetermined. Trimming stripped 2 bases from V and 8 bases from J, with 9 bases between. Per the germline V gene, CDR1 is SGHAT and CDR2 is FQNNGV. This CDR3 region has 12 residues.